The T cell receptor (beta chain) under discussion was sequenced for a study of MAIT cells during Salmonella Paratyphi A infection (dated by TCRdb to the late 2010s). Regarding the research as a whole: A single dose of 1-5x10^3 CFU of S. Paratyphi A strain NVGH308 was ingested by adult volunteers aged 18 to 60. Starting at diagnosis, diagnosed volunteers were given ciprofloxacin 500 mg twice a day for 14 days.

Library creation used 5' RACE. TCRbeta was amplified by two rounds of PCR with Phusion High-Fidelity polymerase, and sample-specific barcodes were added in the primers. Template-switch cDNA synthesis with SMARTScribe reverse transcriptase and a TRBC-specific primer was used to generate TCRbeta libraries. After barcoding, samples were pooled and then prepared using the NEBNext Ultra DNA Library Prep Kit for Illumina. Libraries were sequenced on an Illumina MiSeq with the MiSeq reagent kit v2, 300 cycles. In the authors' own workflow: Reads were demultiplexed by barcode with Jemultiplexer and aligned with MiTCR using default parameters. VDJtools removed non-functional sequences, and clonotypes were defined by amino acid sequence, with clonotype frequencies based on assigned sequence reads. In the clonal space homeostasis analysis, clonotypes were binned by frequency as over-represented (0.05-1), large, medium and small. TCRdb redid the processing of the public reads, applying fastp at Q25 and MiXCR, and retained in-frame beta chains. Identical CDR3 proteins give one entry, which carries the most common genes and DNA. The authors' filters were not applied to this entry. The sample includes 710 or so distinct CDR3 sequences, with 17% observed a single time. The ten largest clones capture around 40% of the sample.

The junction shows trimming of 2 bases on V and 1 base on J, plus 12 bases between the germline ends. The CDR3 runs 15 residues from the cysteine to the phenylalanine. CDR3 DNA is the only sequence kept; it has 45 bases, read in frame from the first base. The germline V gene (reference sequence) specifies DFQATT as CDR1 and SNEGSKA as CDR2. Study-level results and caveats: MAIT TRBV usage was oligoclonal with a preference for TRBV20 and TRBV6, and infection appeared not to change this usage. A significant decrease in the space occupied by over-represented MAIT clonotypes was found from baseline to mid-infection (0.17 to 0.10), whereas no significant post-infection difference was found. Diagnosed volunteers showed more expansion or contraction among top five MAIT clonotypes than healthy controls (approximately 0.53 versus 0.13), suggesting infection-driven repertoire reshaping. The availability of volunteer samples limited the sample sizes, but these sizes were considered adequate to detect differences between groups.

What this sample's time point label stands for: after infection, following antibiotic treatment. MAIT cells were defined as Valpha7.2+ CD161+ T cells and identified and sorted by flow cytometry. Over time, circulating MAIT cell TCRbeta repertoires were profiled in five or six volunteers who came down with enteric fever following controlled oral challenge with live Salmonella Paratyphi A. MAIT cell samples were contributed by each diagnosed volunteer at pre-infection, mid-infection and post-infection timepoints. A diagnosis of enteric fever was based on Paratyphi A bacteremia and/or a persistent fever above 38 degrees C that lasted longer than 12 hours. Diagnosis of infection in challenged volunteers occurred between day 4 and day 7 after challenge. For RNA extraction, between about 4,500 and 10,000 MAIT cells from each sample were sorted straight into RNAqueous-Micro lysis buffer. Lymphoprep gradient centrifugation was used to isolate peripheral blood mononuclear cells from both the blood samples and the leukocyte cones. Cell sorting used a BD FACSAria Fusion or BD FACSAria III sorter.

Remarks on this clonotype: This receptor's antigen is unknown. Base qualities are missing; no much larger clone stands one base away.

The rearranged chain carries TRBV20-1 and TRBJ2-1; possibly the D gene is TRBD2, per 6 matching bases. The clonotype was recovered from a person aged 18 to 75 who was deliberately infected with Salmonella Paratyphi A in a paratyphoid fever challenge study. The sample here was MAIT cells from blood, taken at the last sampling point of the challenge study. The sequence in DNA is TGCAGTGCTAGATCCGTAGCGGTTTCCTACAATGAGCAGTTCTTC. It specifies CSARSVAVSYNEQFF.